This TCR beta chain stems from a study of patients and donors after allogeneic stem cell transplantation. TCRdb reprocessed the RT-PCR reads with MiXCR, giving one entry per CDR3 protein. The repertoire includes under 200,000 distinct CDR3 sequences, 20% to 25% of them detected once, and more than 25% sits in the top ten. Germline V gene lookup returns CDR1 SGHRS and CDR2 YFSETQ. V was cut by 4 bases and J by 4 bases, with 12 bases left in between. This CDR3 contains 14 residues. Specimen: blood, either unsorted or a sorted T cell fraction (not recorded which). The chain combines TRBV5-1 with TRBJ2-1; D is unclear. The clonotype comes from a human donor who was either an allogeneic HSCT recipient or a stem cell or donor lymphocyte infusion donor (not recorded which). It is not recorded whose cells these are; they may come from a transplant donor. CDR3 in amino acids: CASSLDAVYNEQFF. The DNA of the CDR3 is TGCGCCAGCAGCCTGGACGCGGTGTACAATGAGCAGTTCTTC. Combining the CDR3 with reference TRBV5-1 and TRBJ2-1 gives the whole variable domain KAGVTQTPRYLIKTRGQQVTLSCSPISGHRSVSWYQQTPGQGLQFLFEYFSETQRNKGNFPGRFSGRQFSNSRSEMNVSTLELGDSALYLCASSLDAVYNEQFFGPGTRLTVL.